This T cell receptor beta chain was documented in a study of shared clonotypes between healthy human individuals. In the study overall: Three plates each covered CD4 naive and memory; CD8 naive two, CD8 memory one.

Adult donors, all healthy and HIV-negative, had no recent acute infections or vaccinations. Donors, without exception, were Caucasian adults residing in Nashville, Tennessee. Negatively enriched CD4+ T cells were divided by CD45RA into naive and memory. Some clones are missing from TCRdb's copy, which holds only in-frame ones; the method was immunoSEQ multiplex PCR. This table has roughly 2.6 million clones, around 90% appearing once. V was cut by 5 bases and J by 2 bases, with 16 bases left in between. The CDR3 sequence is 16 residues long. In germline, CDR1 is MDHEN, CDR2 SYDVKM. Sequencing was carried out using naive CD4+ T cells sorted from blood. As to subset: CD45RA+ positively selected. This chain connects TRBV28 to TRBJ1-5; D is unresolved. This clonotype was obtained from a man between 18 and 35 years old in good health. The CDR3 region has the DNA TGTGCCAGCAGTCCGATCCAACCCTCGGGCAATCAGCCCCAGCATTTT. Its protein product is CASSPIQPSGNQPQHF.